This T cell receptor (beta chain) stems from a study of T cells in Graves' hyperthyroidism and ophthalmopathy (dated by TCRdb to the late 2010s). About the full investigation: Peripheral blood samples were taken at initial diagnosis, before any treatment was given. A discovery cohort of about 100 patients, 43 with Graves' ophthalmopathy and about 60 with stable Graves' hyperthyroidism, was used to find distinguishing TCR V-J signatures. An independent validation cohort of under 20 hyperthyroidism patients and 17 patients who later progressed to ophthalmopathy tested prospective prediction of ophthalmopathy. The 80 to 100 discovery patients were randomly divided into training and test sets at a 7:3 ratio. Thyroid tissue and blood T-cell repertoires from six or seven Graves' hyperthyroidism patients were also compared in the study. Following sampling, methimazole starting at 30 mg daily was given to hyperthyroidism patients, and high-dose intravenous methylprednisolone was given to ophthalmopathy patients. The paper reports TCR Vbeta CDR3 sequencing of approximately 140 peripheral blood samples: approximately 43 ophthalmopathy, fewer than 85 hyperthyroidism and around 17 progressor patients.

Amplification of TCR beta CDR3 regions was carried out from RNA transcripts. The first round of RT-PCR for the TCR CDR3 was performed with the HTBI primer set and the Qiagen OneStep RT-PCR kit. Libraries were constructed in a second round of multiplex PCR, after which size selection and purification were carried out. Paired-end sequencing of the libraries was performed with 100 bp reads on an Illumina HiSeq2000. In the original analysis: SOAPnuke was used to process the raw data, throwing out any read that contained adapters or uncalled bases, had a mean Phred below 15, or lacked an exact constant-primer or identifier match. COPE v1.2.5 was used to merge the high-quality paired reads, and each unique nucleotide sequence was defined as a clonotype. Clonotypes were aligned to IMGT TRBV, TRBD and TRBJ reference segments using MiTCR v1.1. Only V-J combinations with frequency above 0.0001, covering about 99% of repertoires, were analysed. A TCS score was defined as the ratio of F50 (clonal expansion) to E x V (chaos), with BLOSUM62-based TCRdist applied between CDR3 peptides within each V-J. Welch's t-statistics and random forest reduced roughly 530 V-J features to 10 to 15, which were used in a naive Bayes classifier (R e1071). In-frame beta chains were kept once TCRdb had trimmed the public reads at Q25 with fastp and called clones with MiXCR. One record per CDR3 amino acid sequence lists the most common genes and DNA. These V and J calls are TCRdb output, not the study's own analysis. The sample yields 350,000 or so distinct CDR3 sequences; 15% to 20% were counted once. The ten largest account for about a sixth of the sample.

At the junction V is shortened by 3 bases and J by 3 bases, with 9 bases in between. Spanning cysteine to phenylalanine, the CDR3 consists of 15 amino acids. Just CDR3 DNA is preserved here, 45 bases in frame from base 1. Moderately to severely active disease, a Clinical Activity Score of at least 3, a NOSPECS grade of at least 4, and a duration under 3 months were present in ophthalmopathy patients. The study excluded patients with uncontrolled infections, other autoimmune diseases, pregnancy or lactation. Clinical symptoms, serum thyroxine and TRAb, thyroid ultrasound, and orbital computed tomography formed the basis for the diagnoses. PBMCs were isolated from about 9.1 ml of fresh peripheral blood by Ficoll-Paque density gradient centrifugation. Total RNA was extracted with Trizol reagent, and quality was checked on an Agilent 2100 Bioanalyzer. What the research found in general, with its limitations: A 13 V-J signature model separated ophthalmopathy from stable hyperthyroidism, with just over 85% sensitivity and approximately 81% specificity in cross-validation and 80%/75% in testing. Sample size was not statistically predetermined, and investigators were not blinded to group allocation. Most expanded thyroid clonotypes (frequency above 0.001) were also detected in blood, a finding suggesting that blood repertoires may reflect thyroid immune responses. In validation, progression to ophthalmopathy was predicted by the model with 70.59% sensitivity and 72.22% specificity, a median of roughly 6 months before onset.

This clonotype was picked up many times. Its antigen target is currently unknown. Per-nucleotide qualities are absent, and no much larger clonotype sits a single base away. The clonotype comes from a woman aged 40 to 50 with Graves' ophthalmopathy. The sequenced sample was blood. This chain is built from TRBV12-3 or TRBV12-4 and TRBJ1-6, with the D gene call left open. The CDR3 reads CASSLEGIYNSPLHF. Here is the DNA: TGTGCCAGCAGTTTGGAGGGAATCTATAATTCACCCCTCCACTTT.